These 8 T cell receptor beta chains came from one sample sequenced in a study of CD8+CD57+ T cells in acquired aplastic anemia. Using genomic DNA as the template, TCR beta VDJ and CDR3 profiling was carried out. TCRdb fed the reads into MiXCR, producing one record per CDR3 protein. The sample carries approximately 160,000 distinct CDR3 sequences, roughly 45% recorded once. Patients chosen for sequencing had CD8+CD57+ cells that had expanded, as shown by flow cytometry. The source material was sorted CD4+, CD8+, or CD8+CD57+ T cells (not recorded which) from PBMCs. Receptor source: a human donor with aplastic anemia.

Here the CDR3 DNA reads TGTGCCATCGCGGGACCCAATTCACCCCTCCACTTT. Protein product: CAIAGPNSPLHF. The chain employs TRBV10-3 and TRBJ1-6; a possible D gene is TRBD1 (5 bases). The CDR3 spans 12 residues. Germline V gene data show CDR1 as ENHRY and CDR2 as SYGVKD. Trimming shortened V by 8 bases and J by 7 bases, and 9 bases separated the two germline ends.

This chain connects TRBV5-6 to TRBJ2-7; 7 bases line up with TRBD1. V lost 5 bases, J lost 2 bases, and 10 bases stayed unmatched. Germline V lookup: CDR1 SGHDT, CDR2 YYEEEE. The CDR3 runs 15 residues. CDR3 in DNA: TGTGCCAGCAGTCCCTATTCGACAGGGACCTACGAGCAGTACTTC. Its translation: CASSPYSTGTYEQYF.

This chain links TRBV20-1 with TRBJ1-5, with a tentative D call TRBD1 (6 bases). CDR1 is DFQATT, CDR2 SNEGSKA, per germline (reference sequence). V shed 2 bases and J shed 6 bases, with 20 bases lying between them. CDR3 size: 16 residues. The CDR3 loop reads CSARRKTGNLIQPQHF. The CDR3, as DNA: TGCAGTGCTAGAAGAAAGACAGGAAACCTTATTCAGCCCCAGCATTTT.

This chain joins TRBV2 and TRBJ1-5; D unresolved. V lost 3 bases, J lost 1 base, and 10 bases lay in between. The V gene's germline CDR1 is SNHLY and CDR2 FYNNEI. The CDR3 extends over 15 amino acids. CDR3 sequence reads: CASSELGRSNQPQHF. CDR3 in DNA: TGTGCCAGCAGTGAGTTGGGTCGGAGCAATCAGCCCCAGCATTTT.

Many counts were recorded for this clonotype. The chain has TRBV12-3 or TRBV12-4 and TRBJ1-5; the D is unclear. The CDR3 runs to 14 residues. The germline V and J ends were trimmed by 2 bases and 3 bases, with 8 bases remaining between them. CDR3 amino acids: CASSLSGINQPQHF. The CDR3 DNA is TGTGCCAGCAGTTTATCCGGTATCAATCAGCCCCAGCATTTT.

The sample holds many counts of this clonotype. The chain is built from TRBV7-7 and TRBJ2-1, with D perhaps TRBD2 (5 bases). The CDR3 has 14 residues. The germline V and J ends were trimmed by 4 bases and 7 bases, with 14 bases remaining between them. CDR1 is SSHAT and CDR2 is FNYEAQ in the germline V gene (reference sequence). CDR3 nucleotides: TGTGCCAGCAGCTCGGACTCTAATTCTAATGAGCAGTTCTTC. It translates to CASSSDSNSNEQFF.

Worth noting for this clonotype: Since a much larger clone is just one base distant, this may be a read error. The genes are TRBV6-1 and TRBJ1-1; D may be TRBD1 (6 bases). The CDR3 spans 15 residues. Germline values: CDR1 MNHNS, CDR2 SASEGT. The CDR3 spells CASSNTGSGNAEAFF. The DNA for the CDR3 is TGTGCCAGCAGTAATACAGGGAGCGGGAACGCTGAAGCTTTCTTT.

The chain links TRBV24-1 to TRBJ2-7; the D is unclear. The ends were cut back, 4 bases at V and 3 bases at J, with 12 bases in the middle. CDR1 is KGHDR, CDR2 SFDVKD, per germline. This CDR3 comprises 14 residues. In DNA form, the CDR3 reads TGTGCCACCAGTGACCTGGTACAGCGCTACGAGCAGTACGTC. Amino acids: CATSDLVQRYEQYV.